Below, one TCR beta chain is given with its context. These data come from a study of technical replicates of blood from a handful of donors. Germline-derived CDR1 and CDR2 are SGHAT and FQNNGV. The CDR3 is made up of 16 amino acids. The germline V and J ends were trimmed by 0 bases and 10 bases, with 19 bases remaining between them. Here immunoSEQ multiplex PCR was the method, and the copy in TCRdb shows in-frame clones only, minus some. Among fewer than 90,000 clones listed, just under 95% were seen once. This TCR was sampled from a human donor in good health. The rearrangement links TRBV11-2 to TRBJ2-1, with D possibly being TRBD2 (6 bases). Sequencing was performed on T cells isolated from PBMCs. The CDR3: CASSLDLWREGNEQFF. DNA for the CDR3: TGTGCCAGCAGCTTAGATTTGTGGCGGGAAGGTAACGAGCAGTTCTTC. The whole variable domain, remainder taken from reference TRBV11-2 and TRBJ2-1, is EAGVAQSPRYKIIEKRQSVAFWCNPISGHATLYWYQQILGQGPKLLIQFQNNGVVDDSQLPKDRFSAERLKGVDSTLKIQPAKLEDSAVYLCASSLDLWREGNEQFFGPGTRLTVL.